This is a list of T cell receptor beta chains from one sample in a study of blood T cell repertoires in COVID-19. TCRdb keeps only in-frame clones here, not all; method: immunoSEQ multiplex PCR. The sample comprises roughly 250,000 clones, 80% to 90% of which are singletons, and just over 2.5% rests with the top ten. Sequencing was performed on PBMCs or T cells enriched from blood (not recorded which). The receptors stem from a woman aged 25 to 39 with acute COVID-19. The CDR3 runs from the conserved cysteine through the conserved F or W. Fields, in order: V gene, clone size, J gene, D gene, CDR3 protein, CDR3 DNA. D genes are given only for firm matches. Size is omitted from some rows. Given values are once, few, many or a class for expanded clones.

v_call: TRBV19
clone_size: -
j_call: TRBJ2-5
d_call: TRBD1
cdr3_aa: CASSTGGETQYF
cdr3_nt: TGTGCCTCCAGCACAGGGGGGGAGACCCAGTACTTC

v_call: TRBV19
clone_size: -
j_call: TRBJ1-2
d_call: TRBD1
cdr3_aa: CASRDRVNYGYTF
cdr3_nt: TGTGCCAGCCGGGACAGGGTTAACTATGGCTACACCTTC

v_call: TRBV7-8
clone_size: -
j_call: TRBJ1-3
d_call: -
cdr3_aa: CASSFSRVPGNTIYF
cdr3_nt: TGTGCCAGCAGCTTCTCCAGGGTCCCTGGAAACACCATATATTTT

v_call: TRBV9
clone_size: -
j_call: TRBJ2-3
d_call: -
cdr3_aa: CASSFGGTDTQYF
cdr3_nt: TGTGCCAGCAGTTTCGGGGGCACAGATACGCAGTATTTT

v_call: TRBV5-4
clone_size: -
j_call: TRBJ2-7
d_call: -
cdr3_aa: CASSKGPGLYEQYF
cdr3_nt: TGTGCCAGCAGTAAAGGACCGGGACTTTACGAGCAGTACTTC

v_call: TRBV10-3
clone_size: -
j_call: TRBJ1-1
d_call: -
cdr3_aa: CAISRDILNTEAFF
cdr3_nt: TGTGCCATCAGTCGGGACATCCTGAACACTGAAGCTTTCTTT

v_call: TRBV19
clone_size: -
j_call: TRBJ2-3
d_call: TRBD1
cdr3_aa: CASGQGAIYF
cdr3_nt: TGTGCCAGTGGACAGGGGGCAATCTATTTT

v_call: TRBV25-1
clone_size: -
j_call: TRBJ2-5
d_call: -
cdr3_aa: CASSESGASETQYF
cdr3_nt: TGTGCCAGCAGTGAATCAGGGGCTTCAGAGACCCAGTACTTC

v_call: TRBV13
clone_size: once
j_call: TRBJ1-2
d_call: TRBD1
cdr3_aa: CASEMDRGYGYTF
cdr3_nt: TGTGCCAGCGAAATGGACAGGGGGTATGGCTACACCTTC

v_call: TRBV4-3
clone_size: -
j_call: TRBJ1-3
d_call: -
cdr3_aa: CASSQDFRTSGNTIYF
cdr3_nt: TGCGCCAGCAGCCAAGATTTCAGAACCTCTGGAAACACCATATATTTT

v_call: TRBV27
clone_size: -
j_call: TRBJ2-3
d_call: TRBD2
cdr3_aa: CASTSQRGETSTDTQYF
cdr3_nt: TGTGCCAGCACCTCCCAACGGGGGGAAACTAGCACAGATACGCAGTATTTT

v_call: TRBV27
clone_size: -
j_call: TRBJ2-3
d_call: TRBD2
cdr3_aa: CASSFRGGPSYTDTQYF
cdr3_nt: TGTGCCAGCAGCTTTCGCGGGGGGCCCTCATACACAGATACGCAGTATTTT

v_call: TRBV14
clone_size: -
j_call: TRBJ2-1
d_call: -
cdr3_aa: CASSQAYQRAGEQFF
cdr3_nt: TGTGCCAGCAGCCAAGCCTACCAGAGGGCGGGTGAGCAGTTCTTC

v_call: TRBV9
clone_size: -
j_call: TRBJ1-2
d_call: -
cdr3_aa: CASTLRSDYGYTF
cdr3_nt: TGTGCCAGCACCCTTCGGAGTGACTATGGCTACACCTTC

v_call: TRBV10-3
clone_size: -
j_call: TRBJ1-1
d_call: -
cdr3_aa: CAIRGHDLEAFF
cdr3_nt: TGTGCCATCAGGGGGCACGATTTGGAAGCTTTCTTT

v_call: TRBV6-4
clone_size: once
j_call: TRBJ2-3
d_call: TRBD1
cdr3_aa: CASSPGQAFDTQYF
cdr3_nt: TGTGCCAGCTCGCCGGGACAGGCATTCGATACGCAGTATTTT

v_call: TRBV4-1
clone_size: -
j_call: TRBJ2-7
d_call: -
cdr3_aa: CASSQDAPGYEQYF
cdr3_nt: TGCGCCAGCAGCCAAGACGCCCCAGGGTACGAGCAGTACTTC

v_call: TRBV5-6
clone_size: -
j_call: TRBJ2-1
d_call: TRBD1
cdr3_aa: CASSSTGNEQFF
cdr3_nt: TGTGCCAGCAGCTCGACAGGGAATGAGCAGTTCTTC

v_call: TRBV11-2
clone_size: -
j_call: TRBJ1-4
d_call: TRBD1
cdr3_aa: CASSQPGQGDEKLFF
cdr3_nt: TGTGCCAGCAGCCAACCGGGACAGGGGGATGAAAAACTGTTTTTT

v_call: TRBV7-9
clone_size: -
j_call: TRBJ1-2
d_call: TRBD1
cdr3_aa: CASSFGTGEFYGYTF
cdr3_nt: TGTGCCAGCAGCTTCGGGACAGGGGAATTTTATGGCTACACCTTC

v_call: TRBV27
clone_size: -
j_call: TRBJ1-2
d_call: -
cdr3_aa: CASSHPSGEGGYTF
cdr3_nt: TGTGCCAGCAGTCATCCTTCAGGGGAAGGGGGCTACACCTTC

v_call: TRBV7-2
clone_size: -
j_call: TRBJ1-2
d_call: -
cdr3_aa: CASSPQEGSYGYTF
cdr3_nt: TGTGCCAGCAGCCCCCAAGAGGGTTCCTATGGCTACACCTTC

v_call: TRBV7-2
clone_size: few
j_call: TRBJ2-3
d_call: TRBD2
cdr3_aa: CASSSRSGGPRDTQYF
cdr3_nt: TGTGCCAGCAGCTCACGTAGCGGGGGGCCCAGAGATACGCAGTATTTT

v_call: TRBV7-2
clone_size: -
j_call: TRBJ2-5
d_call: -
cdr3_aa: CASSLLAQQETQYF
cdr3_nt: TGTGCCAGCAGCCTTCTCGCACAGCAAGAGACCCAGTACTTC

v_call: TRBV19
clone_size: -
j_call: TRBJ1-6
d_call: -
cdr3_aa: CASSSYPGSGSPLHF
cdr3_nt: TGTGCCAGTAGTAGCTACCCCGGCTCGGGTTCACCCCTCCACTTT

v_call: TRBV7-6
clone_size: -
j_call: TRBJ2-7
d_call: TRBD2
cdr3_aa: CASSSTGTSGGLGQYF
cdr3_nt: TGTGCCAGCAGCTCAACCGGGACTAGCGGGGGCCTAGGGCAGTACTTC

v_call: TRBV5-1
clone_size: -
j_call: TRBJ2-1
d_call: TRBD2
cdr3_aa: CASSRDLAVEQFF
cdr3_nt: TGCGCCAGCAGCCGAGATCTAGCGGTTGAGCAGTTCTTC

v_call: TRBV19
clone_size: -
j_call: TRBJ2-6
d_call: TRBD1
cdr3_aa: CASSKATGTGNSGANVLTF
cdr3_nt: TGTGCCAGTAGTAAAGCAACAGGGACAGGCAATTCTGGGGCCAACGTCCTGACTTTC

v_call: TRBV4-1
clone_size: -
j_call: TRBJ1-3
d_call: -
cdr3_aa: CASSQGQVVYGNTIYF
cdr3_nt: TGCGCCAGCAGCCAAGGGCAGGTTGTGTATGGAAACACCATATATTTT

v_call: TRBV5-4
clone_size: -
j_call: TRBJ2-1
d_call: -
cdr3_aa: CASRVGGANNEQFF
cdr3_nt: TGTGCCAGCAGGGTGGGTGGGGCCAACAATGAGCAGTTCTTC

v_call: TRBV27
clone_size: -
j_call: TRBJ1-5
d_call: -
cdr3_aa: CASSLAGTNQPQHF
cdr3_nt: TGTGCCAGCAGTTTAGCAGGGACTAATCAGCCCCAGCATTTT

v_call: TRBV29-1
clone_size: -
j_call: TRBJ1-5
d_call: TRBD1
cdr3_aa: CSVEGQGGSGPQHF
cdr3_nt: TGCAGCGTTGAGGGACAGGGGGGTTCCGGGCCCCAGCATTTT

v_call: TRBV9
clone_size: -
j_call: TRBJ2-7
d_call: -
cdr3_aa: CASSEGLTYEQYF
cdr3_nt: TGTGCCAGCAGCGAAGGACTCACCTACGAGCAGTACTTC

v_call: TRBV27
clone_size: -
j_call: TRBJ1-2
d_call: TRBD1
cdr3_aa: CASSWGQGNYGYTF
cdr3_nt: TGTGCCAGCAGTTGGGGACAGGGGAACTATGGCTACACCTTC

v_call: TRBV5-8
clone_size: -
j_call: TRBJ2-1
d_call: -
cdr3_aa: CASSLAGINEQFF
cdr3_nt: TGTGCCAGCAGCTTGGCAGGGATCAATGAGCAGTTCTTC

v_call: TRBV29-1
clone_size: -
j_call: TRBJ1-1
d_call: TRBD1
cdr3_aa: CSVETGVNTEAFF
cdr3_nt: TGCAGCGTCGAGACAGGGGTGAACACTGAAGCTTTCTTT